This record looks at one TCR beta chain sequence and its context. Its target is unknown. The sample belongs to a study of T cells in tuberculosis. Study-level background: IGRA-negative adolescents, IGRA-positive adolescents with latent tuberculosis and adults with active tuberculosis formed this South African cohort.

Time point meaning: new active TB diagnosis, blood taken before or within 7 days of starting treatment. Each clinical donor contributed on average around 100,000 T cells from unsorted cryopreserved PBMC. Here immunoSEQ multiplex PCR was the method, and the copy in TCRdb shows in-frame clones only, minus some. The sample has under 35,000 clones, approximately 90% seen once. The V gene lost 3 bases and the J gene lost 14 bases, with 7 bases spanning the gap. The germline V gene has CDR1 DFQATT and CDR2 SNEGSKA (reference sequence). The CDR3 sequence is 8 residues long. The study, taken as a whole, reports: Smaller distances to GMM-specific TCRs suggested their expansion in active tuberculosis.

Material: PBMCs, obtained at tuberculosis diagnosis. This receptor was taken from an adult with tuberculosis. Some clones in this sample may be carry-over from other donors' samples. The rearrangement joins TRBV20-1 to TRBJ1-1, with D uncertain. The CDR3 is CSASRSFF. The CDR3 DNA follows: TGCAGTGCTAGTCGTTCCTTCTTT.